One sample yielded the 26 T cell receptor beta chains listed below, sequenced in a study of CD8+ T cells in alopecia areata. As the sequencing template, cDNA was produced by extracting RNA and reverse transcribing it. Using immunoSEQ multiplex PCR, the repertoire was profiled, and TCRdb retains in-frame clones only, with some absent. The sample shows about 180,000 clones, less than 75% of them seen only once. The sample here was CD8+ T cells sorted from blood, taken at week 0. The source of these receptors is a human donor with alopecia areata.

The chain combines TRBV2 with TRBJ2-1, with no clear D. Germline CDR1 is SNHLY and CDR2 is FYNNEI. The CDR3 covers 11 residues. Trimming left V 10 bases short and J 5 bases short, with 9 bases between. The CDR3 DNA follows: TGTGCCAAACGACTTAACAATGAGCAGTTCTTC. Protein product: CAKRLNNEQFF.

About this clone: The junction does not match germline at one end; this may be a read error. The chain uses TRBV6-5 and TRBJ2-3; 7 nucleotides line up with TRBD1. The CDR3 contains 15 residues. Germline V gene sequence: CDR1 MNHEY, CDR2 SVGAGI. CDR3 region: CASSQGGGDTDMQYF. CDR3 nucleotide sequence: TGTGCCAGCAGCCAAGGGGGCGGAGACACAGATATGCAGTATTTT.

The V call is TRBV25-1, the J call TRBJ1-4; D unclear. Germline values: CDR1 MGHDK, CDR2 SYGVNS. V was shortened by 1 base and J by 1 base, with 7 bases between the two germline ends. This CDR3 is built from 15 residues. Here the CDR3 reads CASSEFRQTNEKLFF. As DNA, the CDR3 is TGTGCCAGCAGTGAATTTCGGCAAACTAATGAAAAACTGTTTTTT. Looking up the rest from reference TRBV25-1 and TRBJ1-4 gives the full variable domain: EADIYQTPRYLVIGTGKKITLECSQTMGHDKMYWYQQDPGMELHLIHYSYGVNSTEKGDLSSESTVSRIRTEHFPLTLESARPSHTSQYLCASSEFRQTNEKLFFGSGTQLSVL.

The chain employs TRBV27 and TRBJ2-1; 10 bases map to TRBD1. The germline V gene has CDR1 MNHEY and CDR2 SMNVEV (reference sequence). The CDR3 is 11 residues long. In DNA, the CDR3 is TGTGCAACAGCCTCGACAGGGGGCGAGTTCTTC. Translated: CATASTGGEFF.

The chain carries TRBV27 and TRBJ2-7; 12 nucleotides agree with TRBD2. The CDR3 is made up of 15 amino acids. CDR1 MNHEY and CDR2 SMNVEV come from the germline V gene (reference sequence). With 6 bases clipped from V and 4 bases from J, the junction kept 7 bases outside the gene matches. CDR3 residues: CASSLGLAGPYEQYF. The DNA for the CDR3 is TGTGCCAGCAGCCTAGGACTAGCGGGGCCTTACGAGCAGTACTTC.

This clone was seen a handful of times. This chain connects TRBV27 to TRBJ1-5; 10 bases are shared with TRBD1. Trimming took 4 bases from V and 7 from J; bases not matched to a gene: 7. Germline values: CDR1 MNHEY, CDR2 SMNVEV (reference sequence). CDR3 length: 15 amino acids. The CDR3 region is CASSSVDRGSQPQHF. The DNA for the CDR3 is TGTGCCAGCAGTTCAGTGGACAGGGGGAGCCAGCCCCAGCATTTT.

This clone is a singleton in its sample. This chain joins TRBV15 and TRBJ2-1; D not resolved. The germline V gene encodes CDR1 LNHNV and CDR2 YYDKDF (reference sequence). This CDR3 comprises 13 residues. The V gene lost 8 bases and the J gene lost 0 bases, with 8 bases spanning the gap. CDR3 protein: CATGQSSYNEQFF. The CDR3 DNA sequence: TGTGCCACCGGGCAGAGCTCCTACAATGAGCAGTTCTTC. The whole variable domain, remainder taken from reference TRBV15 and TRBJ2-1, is DAMVIQNPRYQVTQFGKPVTLSCSQTLNHNVMYWYQQKSSQAPKLLFHYYDKDFNNEADTPDNFQSRRPNTSFCFLDIRSPGLGDTAMYLCATGQSSYNEQFFGPGTRLTVL.

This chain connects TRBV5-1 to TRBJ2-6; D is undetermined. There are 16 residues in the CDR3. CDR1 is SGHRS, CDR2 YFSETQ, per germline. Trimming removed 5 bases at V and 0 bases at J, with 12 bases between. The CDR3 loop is CASSYNSPSGANVLTF. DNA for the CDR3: TGCGCCAGCAGTTATAATTCCCCCTCTGGGGCCAACGTCCTGACTTTC. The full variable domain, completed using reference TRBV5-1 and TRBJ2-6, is KAGVTQTPRYLIKTRGQQVTLSCSPISGHRSVSWYQQTPGQGLQFLFEYFSETQRNKGNFPGRFSGRQFSNSRSEMNVSTLELGDSALYLCASSYNSPSGANVLTFGAGSRLTVL.

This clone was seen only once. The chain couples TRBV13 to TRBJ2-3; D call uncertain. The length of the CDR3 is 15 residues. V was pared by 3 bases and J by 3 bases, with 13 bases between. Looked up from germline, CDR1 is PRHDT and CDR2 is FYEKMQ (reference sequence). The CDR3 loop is CASSFQKGKTDTQYF. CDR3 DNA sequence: TGTGCCAGCAGCTTTCAGAAGGGAAAGACAGATACGCAGTATTTT.

The CDR3 coding sequence is TGTGCCAGCAGTGGCTGGACAGGGGTTGGCAATCAGCCCCAGCATTTT. Residues: CASSGWTGVGNQPQHF. The chain joins TRBV6-1 to TRBJ1-5; 9 bases map to TRBD1. With 4 bases clipped from V and 2 bases from J, the junction kept 6 bases outside the gene matches. The CDR3 is 16 residues long. Germline assignment: CDR1 MNHNS and CDR2 SASEGT.

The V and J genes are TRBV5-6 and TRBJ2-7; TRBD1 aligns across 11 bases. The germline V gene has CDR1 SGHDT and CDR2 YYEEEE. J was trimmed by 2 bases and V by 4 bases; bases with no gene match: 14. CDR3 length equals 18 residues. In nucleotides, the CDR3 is TGTGCCAGCAGCCCGGGACAGGGGGTCTTGTCCAACCCCTACGAGCAGTACTTC. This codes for CASSPGQGVLSNPYEQYF.

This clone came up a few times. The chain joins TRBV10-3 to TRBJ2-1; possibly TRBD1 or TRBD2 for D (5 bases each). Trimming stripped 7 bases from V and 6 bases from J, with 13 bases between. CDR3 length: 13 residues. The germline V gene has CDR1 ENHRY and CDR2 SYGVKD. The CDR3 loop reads CAITRDGRNEQFF. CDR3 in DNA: TGTGCCATCACCAGGGACGGACGCAATGAGCAGTTCTTC.

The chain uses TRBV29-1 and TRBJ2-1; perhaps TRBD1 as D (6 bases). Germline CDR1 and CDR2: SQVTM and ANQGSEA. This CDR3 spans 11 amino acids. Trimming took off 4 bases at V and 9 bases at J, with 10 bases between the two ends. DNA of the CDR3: TGCAGCGTTGGGAAGGGGGTTGAGCAGTTCTTC. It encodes CSVGKGVEQFF.

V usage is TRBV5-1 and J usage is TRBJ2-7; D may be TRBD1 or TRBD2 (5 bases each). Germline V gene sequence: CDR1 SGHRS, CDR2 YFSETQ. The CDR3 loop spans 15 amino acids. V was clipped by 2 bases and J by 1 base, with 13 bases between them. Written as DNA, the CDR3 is TGCGCCAGCAGCTTCGTGGGACGGAGGTCCTACGAGCAGTACTTC. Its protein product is CASSFVGRRSYEQYF.

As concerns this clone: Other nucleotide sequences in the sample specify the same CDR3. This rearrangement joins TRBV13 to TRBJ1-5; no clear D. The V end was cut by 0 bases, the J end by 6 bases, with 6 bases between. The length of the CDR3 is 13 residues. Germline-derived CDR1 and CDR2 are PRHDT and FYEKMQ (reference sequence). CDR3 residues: CASSLGGGQPQHF. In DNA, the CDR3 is TGTGCCAGCAGCTTAGGGGGTGGTCAGCCCCAGCATTTT. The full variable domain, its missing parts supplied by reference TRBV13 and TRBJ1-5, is AAGVIQSPRHLIKEKRETATLKCYPIPRHDTVYWYQQGPGQDPQFLISFYEKMQSDKGSIPDRFSAQQFSDYHSELNMSSLELGDSALYFCASSLGGGQPQHFGDGTRLSIL.

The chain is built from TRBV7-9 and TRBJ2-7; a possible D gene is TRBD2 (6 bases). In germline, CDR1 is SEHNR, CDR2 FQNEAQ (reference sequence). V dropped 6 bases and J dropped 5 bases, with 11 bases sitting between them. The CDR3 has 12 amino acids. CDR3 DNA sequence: TGTGCCAGCAGTCCTAGCGTCCACGAGCAGTACTTC. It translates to CASSPSVHEQYF.

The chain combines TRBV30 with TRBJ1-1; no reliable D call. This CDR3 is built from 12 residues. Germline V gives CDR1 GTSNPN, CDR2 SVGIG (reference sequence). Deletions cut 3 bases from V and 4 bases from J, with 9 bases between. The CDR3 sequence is CAWRRVSTEAFF. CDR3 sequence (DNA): TGTGCCTGGAGACGAGTGAGCACTGAAGCTTTCTTT.

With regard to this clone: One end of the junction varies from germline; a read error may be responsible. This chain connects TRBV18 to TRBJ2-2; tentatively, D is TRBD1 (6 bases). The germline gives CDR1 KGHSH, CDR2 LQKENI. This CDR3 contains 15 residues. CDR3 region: CASSAPGHRLGKLFF. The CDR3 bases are TGTGCCAGCTCAGCTCCGGGACACCGCCTCGGGAAGCTGTTTTTT.

CDR3 region: CASSAITGTGFQETQYF. Written as DNA, the CDR3 is TGTGCCAGCAGTGCAATAACCGGGACAGGGTTCCAAGAGACCCAGTACTTC. This chain connects TRBV25-1 to TRBJ2-5; 9 nucleotides align to TRBD1. With 4 bases clipped from V and 1 base from J, the junction kept 10 bases outside the gene matches. Germline V gene sequence: CDR1 MGHDK, CDR2 SYGVNS. The CDR3 sequence is 17 residues long.

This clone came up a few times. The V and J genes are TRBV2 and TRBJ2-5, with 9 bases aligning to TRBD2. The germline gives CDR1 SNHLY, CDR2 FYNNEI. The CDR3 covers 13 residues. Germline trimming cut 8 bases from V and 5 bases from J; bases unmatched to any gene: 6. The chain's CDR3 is CASFLAGRETQYF. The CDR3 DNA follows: TGTGCCAGCTTCCTAGCGGGGCGCGAGACCCAGTACTTC.

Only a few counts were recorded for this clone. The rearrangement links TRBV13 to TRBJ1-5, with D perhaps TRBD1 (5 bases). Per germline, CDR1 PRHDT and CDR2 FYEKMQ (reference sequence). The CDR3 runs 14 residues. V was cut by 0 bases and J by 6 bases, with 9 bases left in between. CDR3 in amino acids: CASSLGRVPQPQHF. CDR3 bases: TGTGCCAGCAGCTTAGGCAGGGTTCCTCAGCCCCAGCATTTT.

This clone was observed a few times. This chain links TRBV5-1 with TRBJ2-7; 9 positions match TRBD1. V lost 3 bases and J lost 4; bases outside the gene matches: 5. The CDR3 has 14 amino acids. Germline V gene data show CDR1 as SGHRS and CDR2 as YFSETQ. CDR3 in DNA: TGCGCCAGCAGCTCCGGGACAGGGTGGTACGAGCAGTACTTC. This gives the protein CASSSGTGWYEQYF.

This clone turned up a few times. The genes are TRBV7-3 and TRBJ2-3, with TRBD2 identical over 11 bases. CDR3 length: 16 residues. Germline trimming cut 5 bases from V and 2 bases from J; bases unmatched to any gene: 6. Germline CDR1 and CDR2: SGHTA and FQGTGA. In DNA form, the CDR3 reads TGTGCCAGCAGCCCAAATAGCGGGGGGGCCACAGATACGCAGTATTTT. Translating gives CASSPNSGGATDTQYF.

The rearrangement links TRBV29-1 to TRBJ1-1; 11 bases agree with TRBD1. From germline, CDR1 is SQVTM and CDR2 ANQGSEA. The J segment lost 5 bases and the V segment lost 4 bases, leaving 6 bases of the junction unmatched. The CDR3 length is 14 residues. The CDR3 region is CSVAAGTGGTEAFF. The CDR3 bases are TGCAGCGTTGCTGCCGGGACAGGGGGGACTGAAGCTTTCTTT.

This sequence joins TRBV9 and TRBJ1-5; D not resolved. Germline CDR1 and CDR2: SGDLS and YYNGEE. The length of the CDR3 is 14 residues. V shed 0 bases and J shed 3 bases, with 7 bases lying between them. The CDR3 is CASSVGQLNQPQHF. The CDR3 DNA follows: TGTGCCAGCAGCGTAGGGCAGCTCAATCAGCCCCAGCATTTT.

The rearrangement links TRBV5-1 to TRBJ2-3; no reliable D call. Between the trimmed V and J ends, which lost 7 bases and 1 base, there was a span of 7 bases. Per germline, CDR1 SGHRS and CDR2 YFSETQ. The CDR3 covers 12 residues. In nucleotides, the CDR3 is TGCGCCAGCCGCCTTGGCACAGATACGCAGTATTTT. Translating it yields CASRLGTDTQYF.